This T cell receptor beta chain was sequenced for a study of glioma-infiltrating T cells after dendritic cell vaccination. Turning to the study itself: Patients received autologous tumor lysate-pulsed dendritic cell vaccination between the early 2000s and the early 2010s. Findings of the study overall: Longer survival after dendritic cell vaccination followed higher pretreatment TIL content.

The CDR3 has 16 residues. J gave up 2 bases and V 2 bases, and 4 bases lay outside the gene matches. The germline gives CDR1 MGHRA, CDR2 YSYEKL. Regarding this clone: The antigen is not known.

This sample's time point: after dendritic cell vaccination, including at tumor progression/relapse. Only patients with spare fresh-frozen tumor and over two years of follow-up were included. None of the glioblastoma patients had an isocitrate dehydrogenase mutation. Sequencing used immunoSEQ multiplex PCR; TCRdb keeps in-frame clones, though not all of them. The repertoire includes about 64,000 clones, about nine tenths of them detected once, and 11% sits in the top ten. Here the sequenced sample was blood, taken after dendritic cell vaccination. This receptor was identified in a human donor with glioblastoma. The genes are TRBV4-1 and TRBJ2-7, with 12 positions matching TRBD2. CDR3 in DNA: TGCGCCAGCAGCCAACCTACTAGCGGGAGGACCTACGAGCAGTACTTC. This gives the protein CASSQPTSGRTYEQYF.